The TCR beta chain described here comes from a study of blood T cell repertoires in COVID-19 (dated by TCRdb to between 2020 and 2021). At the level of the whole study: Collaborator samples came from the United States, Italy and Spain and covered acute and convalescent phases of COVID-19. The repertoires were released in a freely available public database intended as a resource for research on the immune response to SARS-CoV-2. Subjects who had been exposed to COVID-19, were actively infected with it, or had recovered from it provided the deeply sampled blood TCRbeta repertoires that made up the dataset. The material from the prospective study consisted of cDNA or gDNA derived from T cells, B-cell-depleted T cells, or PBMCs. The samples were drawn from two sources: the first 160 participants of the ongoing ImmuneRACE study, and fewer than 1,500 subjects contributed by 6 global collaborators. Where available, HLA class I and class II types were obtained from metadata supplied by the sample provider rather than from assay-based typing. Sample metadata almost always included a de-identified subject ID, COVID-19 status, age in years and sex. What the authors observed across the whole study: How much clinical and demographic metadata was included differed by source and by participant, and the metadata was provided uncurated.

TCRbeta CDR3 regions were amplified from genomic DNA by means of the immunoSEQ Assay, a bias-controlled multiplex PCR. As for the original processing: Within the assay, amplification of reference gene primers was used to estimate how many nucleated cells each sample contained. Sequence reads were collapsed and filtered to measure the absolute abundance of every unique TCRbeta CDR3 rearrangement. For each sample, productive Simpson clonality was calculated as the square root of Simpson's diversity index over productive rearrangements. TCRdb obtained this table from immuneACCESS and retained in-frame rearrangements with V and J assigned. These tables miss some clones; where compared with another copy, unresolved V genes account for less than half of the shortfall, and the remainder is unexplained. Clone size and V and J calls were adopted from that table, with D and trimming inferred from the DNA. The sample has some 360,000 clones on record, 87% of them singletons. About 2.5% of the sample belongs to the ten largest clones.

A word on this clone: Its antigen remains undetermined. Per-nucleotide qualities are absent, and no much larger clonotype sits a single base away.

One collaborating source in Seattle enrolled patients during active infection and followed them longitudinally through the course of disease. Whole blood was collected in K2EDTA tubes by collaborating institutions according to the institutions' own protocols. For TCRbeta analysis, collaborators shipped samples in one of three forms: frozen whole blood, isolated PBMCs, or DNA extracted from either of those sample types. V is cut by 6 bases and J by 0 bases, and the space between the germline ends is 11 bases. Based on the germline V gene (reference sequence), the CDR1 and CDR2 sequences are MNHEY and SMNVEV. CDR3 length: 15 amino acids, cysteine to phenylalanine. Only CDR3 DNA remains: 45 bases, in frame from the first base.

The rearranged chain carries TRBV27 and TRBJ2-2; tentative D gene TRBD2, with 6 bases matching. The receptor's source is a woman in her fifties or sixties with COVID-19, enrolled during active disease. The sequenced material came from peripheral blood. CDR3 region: CASSRGTANTGELFF. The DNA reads TGTGCCAGCAGCCGCGGGACGGCGAACACCGGGGAGCTGTTTTTT.